This entry lists 31 T cell receptor beta chains sequenced from one sample in a study of regulatory and conventional T cells in RAG deficiency. TCRdb's copy holds only in-frame clones and misses some; the assay was immunoSEQ multiplex PCR. The sample carries over 45,000 clones, 85% to 90% recorded once. Conventional CD4+ T cells were sorted from blood as CD25-low CD127-high cells. These data also formed part of another study, on regulatory T cells. That source reports: Amplification used 52 TRBV primers and 13 TRBJ primers.

The sequencing input was CD4+ effector T cells sorted from blood. These receptors were taken from a human donor in good health.

The rearrangement uses TRBV18 and TRBJ1-1; D unclear. Germline V CDR1 and CDR2: KGHSH, LQKENI. Trimming removed 6 bases from V and 5 bases from J, with 13 bases in between. CDR3 length equals 13 residues. This CDR3 is CASSQASQTEAFF. DNA for the CDR3: TGTGCCAGCTCCCAGGCATCGCAAACTGAAGCTTTCTTT.

V gene TRBV9 combines with J gene TRBJ2-7; 9 positions agree with TRBD1. Trimming took 3 bases from V and 7 from J; bases not matched to a gene: 5. The CDR3 totals 13 residues. CDR1 is SGDLS and CDR2 is YYNGEE in the germline V gene. DNA for the CDR3: TGTGCCAGCAGCGGGCGACAGGGGGGGGAGCAGTACTTC. This translates into CASSGRQGGEQYF.

The J gene is TRBJ2-7, the V gene TRBV6-5; TRBD1 agrees at 7 bases. This CDR3 has 13 amino acids. After removal of 7 bases from V and 1 base from J, the junction contained 4 bases not matched to a gene. Germline V gives CDR1 MNHEY, CDR2 SVGAGI. DNA for the CDR3: TGTGCCAGCATGGACAGGAGTTCCTACGAGCAGTACTTC. Protein sequence: CASMDRSSYEQYF.

V is TRBV2 and J is TRBJ2-1; D perhaps matches TRBD1 (5 bases). The V gene lost 1 base and the J gene lost 7 bases, with 11 bases spanning the gap. This CDR3 is 14 amino acids long. CDR1 is SNHLY, CDR2 FYNNEI, per germline. The CDR3 here is CASSEESGANEQFF. In DNA form, the CDR3 reads TGTGCCAGCAGTGAAGAAAGTGGGGCGAATGAGCAGTTCTTC.

The rearrangement joins TRBV2 to TRBJ1-5; D is undetermined. Germline V gene sequence: CDR1 SNHLY, CDR2 FYNNEI. This CDR3 has 15 residues. Between the trimmed V and J ends, which lost 5 bases and 1 base, there was a span of 12 bases. As DNA, the CDR3 is TGTGCCAGCAGTTCGACTCTATCCAGCAATCAGCCCCAGCATTTT. Its protein is CASSSTLSSNQPQHF. Supplemented by reference TRBV2 and TRBJ1-5, the full variable domain reads EPEVTQTPSHQVTQMGQEVILRCVPISNHLYFYWYRQILGQKVEFLVSFYNNEISEKSEIFDDQFSVERPDGSNFTLKIRSTKLEDSAMYFCASSSTLSSNQPQHFGDGTRLSIL.

The V gene is TRBV5-6, the J gene TRBJ2-5; 8 nucleotides agree with TRBD2. The assigned J gene may be wrong: the sequence end matches TRBJ2-7 better. The V gene's germline CDR1 is SGHDT and CDR2 YYEEEE. This CDR3 is 14 amino acids long. For the CDR3, the DNA is TGTGCCAGCAGCTTTCTGACTAGCGCGTACGAGCAGTACTTC. Its protein is CASSFLTSAYEQYF.

The chain uses TRBV5-6 and TRBJ2-7, with TRBD1 matching 7 bases. J lost 2 bases, V lost 1 base, and 18 bases had no gene match. This CDR3 region has 19 residues. The germline gives CDR1 SGHDT, CDR2 YYEEEE. Here the CDR3 DNA reads TGTGCCAGCAGCTTGACGACCGGGACAGCACCTCGTGGGACCTACGAGCAGTACTTC. This encodes CASSLTTGTAPRGTYEQYF.

About this clone itself: The limits of the CDR3 on the DNA are not certain, so only TCRdb's listed CDR3 is given. This chain joins TRBV18 and TRBJ1-5. CDR1 is KGHSH and CDR2 is LQKENI in the germline V gene. Ends included, the CDR3 has 19 residues. The CDR3 is CASSHTRATSSSGNQPQHF.

The chain links TRBV9 to TRBJ2-5; either TRBD1 or TRBD2 may supply D (7 bases each). CDR3 length: 17 amino acids. CDR1 SGDLS and CDR2 YYNGEE come from the germline V gene. The V end was cut by 4 bases, the J end by 5 bases, with 24 bases between. The CDR3 region is CASSQGGALGSGETQYF. The CDR3 bases are TGTGCCAGCAGCCAGGGGGGGGCTCTGGGCTCCGGGGAGACCCAGTACTTC.

CDR3 in DNA: TGTGCCAGCAGTTCGGGAAGAGCCATATTGAACACTGAAGCTTTCTTT. Translated: CASSSGRAILNTEAFF. This chain links TRBV6-5 with TRBJ1-1; D unresolved. The CDR3 totals 16 residues. Trimming left V 4 bases short and J 0 bases short, with 15 bases between. Germline CDR1 reads MNHEY; CDR2 reads SVGAGI.

V gene TRBV27 combines with J gene TRBJ1-2; D is ambiguous. The CDR3 is 14 amino acids. V gave up 6 bases and J gave up 1 base, with 12 bases separating them. Per the germline V gene, CDR1 is MNHEY and CDR2 is SMNVEV (reference sequence). The CDR3 nucleotides read TGTGCCAGCAGATCCGTGGCGGATAACTATGGCTACACCTTC. It is translated as CASRSVADNYGYTF.

This rearrangement joins TRBV5-5 to TRBJ1-4, with no clear D. The CDR3 length is 16 residues. The germline gives CDR1 SGHKS, CDR2 YYEKEE (reference sequence). Trimming left V 4 bases short and J 4 bases short, with 17 bases between. The chain's CDR3 is CASSQTRVVDNEKLFF. The DNA for the CDR3 is TGTGCCAGCAGCCAAACCCGGGTAGTAGATAATGAAAAACTGTTTTTT. Full variable domain (rest looked up from reference TRBV5-5 and TRBJ1-4): DAGVTQSPTHLIKTRGQQVTLRCSPISGHKSVSWYQQVLGQGPQFIFQYYEKEERGRGNFPDRFSARQFPNYSSELNVNALLLGDSALYLCASSQTRVVDNEKLFFGSGTQLSVL.

The V call is TRBV7-6, the J call TRBJ2-7; D uncertain. Germline V gives CDR1 SGHVS, CDR2 FNYEAQ. The ends were cut back, 5 bases at V and 3 bases at J, with 17 bases in the middle. This CDR3 contains 15 residues. This CDR3 is CASSLSGDSSYEQYF. CDR3 coding DNA: TGTGCCAGCAGCCTATCGGGCGATAGCAGCTACGAGCAGTACTTC.

The V gene is TRBV10-2, the J gene TRBJ1-5; D not resolved. Germline-derived CDR1 and CDR2 are WSHSY and SAAADI. The CDR3 sequence is 14 residues long. Trimming took 4 bases from V and 2 from J, leaving 9 bases between them. The DNA of the CDR3 is TGCGCCAGCAGTGTGTCCGGGGGCAATCAGCCCCAGCATTTT. It yields the protein CASSVSGGNQPQHF.

The rearrangement joins TRBV28 to TRBJ1-2; no firm D call. The CDR3 runs to 13 residues. Per germline, CDR1 MDHEN and CDR2 SYDVKM. V shed 10 bases and J shed 2 bases, with 14 bases lying between them. CDR3 DNA sequence: TGTGCCATCTACAGCGAACCCAACTATGGCTACACCTTC. Translating gives CAIYSEPNYGYTF.

This sequence joins TRBV27 and TRBJ1-1, with 12 bases fitting TRBD1. CDR1 and CDR2 (germline): MNHEY, SMNVEV (reference sequence). The CDR3 has 17 amino acids. V gave up 4 bases and J gave up 3 bases; unmatched junction bases: 9. The CDR3 region is CASSSLPGQGADTEAFF. In DNA, the CDR3 is TGTGCCAGCAGTTCCCTCCCGGGACAGGGGGCGGACACTGAAGCTTTCTTT.

The CDR3 region is CASSRDSGGRFNSPLHF. CDR3 nucleotides: TGTGCCAGCAGCCGAGATTCGGGGGGGCGATTCAATTCACCCCTCCACTTT. The J gene is TRBJ1-6, the V gene TRBV7-8; TRBD1 might be the D (6 bases). The germline CDR1 and CDR2 sequences are SGHVS and FQNEAQ. This CDR3 is 17 amino acids long. Trimming pared 5 bases from V and 7 bases from J, leaving 21 bases between.

J is TRBJ1-5 and V is TRBV9; possibly TRBD1 for D (5 bases). V was pared by 2 bases and J by 7 bases, with 16 bases between. Germline V CDR1 and CDR2: SGDLS, YYNGEE. The CDR3 sequence is 15 residues long. The CDR3: CASSVDFRGGQPQHF. Written as DNA, the CDR3 is TGTGCCAGCAGCGTGGATTTTAGGGGTGGGCAGCCCCAGCATTTT.

V is TRBV28 and J is TRBJ1-6, with D maybe TRBD1 (5 bases). CDR1 is MDHEN and CDR2 is SYDVKM in the germline V gene. The ends were cut back, 2 bases at V and 10 bases at J, with 12 bases in the middle. The CDR3 has 14 residues. CDR3 DNA sequence: TGTGCCAGCAGTTTAACTCAGGGAGGATCACCCCTCCACTTT. Translating gives CASSLTQGGSPLHF.

About this clone: One junction end does not reproduce the germline sequence, and a read error may be involved. The chain links TRBV6-5 to TRBJ2-7; 7 bases are shared with TRBD1. CDR1 and CDR2 from the germline V gene are MNHEY and SVGAGI. The CDR3 covers 15 residues. As DNA, the CDR3 is TGTGCCAGCAGTGACTCTGGGACAGCATCCTACGAGCAGTACTTC. It specifies CASSDSGTASYEQYF.

The chain employs TRBV6-5 and TRBJ1-2; no clear D. The CDR3 covers 16 residues. CDR1 is MNHEY and CDR2 is SVGAGI in the germline V gene. The V gene lost 1 base and the J gene lost 1 base, with 13 bases spanning the gap. CDR3 sequence reads: CASSYFFGEGNYGYTF. CDR3 coding DNA: TGTGCCAGCAGTTACTTCTTTGGGGAAGGTAACTATGGCTACACCTTC.

A few counts support this clone. The genes are TRBV6-1 and TRBJ1-2, with D unresolved. Trimming removed 5 bases at V and 1 base at J, with 14 bases between. The CDR3 length is 15 residues. Germline V gene lookup returns CDR1 MNHNS and CDR2 SASEGT. CDR3 protein: CASSPFLDFNYGYTF. The CDR3 DNA reads as TGTGCCAGCAGTCCCTTTCTGGACTTTAACTATGGCTACACCTTC.

This chain uses TRBV6-1 with TRBJ2-1, with D maybe TRBD1 (5 bases). The V and J ends lost 3 bases and 6 bases respectively, with 6 bases between them. The CDR3 length is 12 residues. Germline loops: CDR1 MNHNS, CDR2 SASEGT. The CDR3 nucleotides read TGTGCCAGCAGTGACAGGGCCAATGAGCAGTTCTTC. Its translation is CASSDRANEQFF.

This clone was detected once. The chain combines TRBV6-5 with TRBJ2-2, with a weak D call TRBD1 (6 bases). Trimming cost V 4 bases and J 5 bases, with 14 bases left between them. Germline CDR1 and CDR2: MNHEY and SVGAGI. The CDR3 consists of 15 residues. CDR3 in amino acids: CASSSQGLVTGELFF. In nucleotides, the CDR3 is TGTGCCAGCAGTTCACAGGGATTGGTTACCGGGGAGCTGTTTTTT.

The DNA of the CDR3 is TGTGCCAGCATCCGTACAGGGGTGAACTATGGCTACACCTTC. Translation: CASIRTGVNYGYTF. The chain couples TRBV6-1 to TRBJ1-2; 7 bases are shared with TRBD1. V shed 7 bases, J shed 2 bases, and the junction held 7 bases outside the gene matches. Germline V lookup: CDR1 MNHNS, CDR2 SASEGT. This CDR3 has 14 amino acids.

J is TRBJ1-1 and V is TRBV18; TRBD1 aligns across 7 bases. Germline assignment: CDR1 KGHSH and CDR2 LQKENI. With 5 bases clipped from V and 0 bases from J, the junction kept 9 bases outside the gene matches. The CDR3 sequence is 16 residues long. The CDR3 here is CASSGDRVRMNTEAFF. As DNA, the CDR3 is TGTGCCAGCTCAGGCGACAGGGTCCGGATGAACACTGAAGCTTTCTTT. The full variable domain, completed using reference TRBV18 and TRBJ1-1, is NAGVMQNPRHLVRRRGQEARLRCSPMKGHSHVYWYRQLPEEGLKFMVYLQKENIIDESGMPKERFSAEFPKEGPSILRIQQVVRGDSAAYFCASSGDRVRMNTEAFFGQGTRLTVV.

To note about this clone: An end of the junction does not agree with germline; a read error may underlie this. This chain links TRBV4-1 with TRBJ2-7, with a weak D call TRBD2 (6 bases). The CDR3 has 14 amino acids. Germline V gives CDR1 MGHRA, CDR2 YSYEKL. CDR3 nucleotides: TGCGCCAGCAGCCAAGACGAAGTAGCGGTGGCAAGCGACTTC. This gives the protein CASSQDEVAVASDF.

The CDR3 region has the DNA TGTGCCAGTAGTACAACAGGGGAAGGCGAGCAGTACTTC. It translates to CASSTTGEGEQYF. The gene calls are TRBV19 and TRBJ2-7, with 7 bases that match TRBD1. The CDR3 has 13 residues. Germline CDR1 and CDR2: LNHDA and SQIVND (reference sequence). V trimming: 4 bases; J trimming: 6 bases; junction bases outside the gene matches: 6.

The V call is TRBV27, the J call TRBJ1-5; 7 bases fit TRBD1. CDR1 is MNHEY and CDR2 is SMNVEV in the germline V gene (reference sequence). V shed 5 bases, J shed 6 bases, and the junction held 13 bases outside the gene matches. This CDR3 is 16 amino acids long. The DNA for the CDR3 is TGTGCCAGCAGTGGGCTCTGGGACAGTACAGGTCAGCCCCAGCATTTT. Protein product: CASSGLWDSTGQPQHF.

This clone has only one observation. The chain joins TRBV15 to TRBJ1-6; 9 bases are a match to TRBD1. Germline V lookup: CDR1 LNHNV, CDR2 YYDKDF (reference sequence). CDR3 length equals 17 residues. The V and J ends lost 3 bases and 9 bases, in that order; junction bases with no gene match: 12. CDR3 bases: TGTGCCACCAGCAGGGGGACAGGGAGTGTAGGTTCTTCACCCCTCCACTTT. Translation: CATSRGTGSVGSSPLHF.

The CDR3 DNA reads as TGTGCCAGTAATTGGCTCTACGAGCAGTACTTC. Translated: CASNWLYEQYF. This sequence joins TRBV19 and TRBJ2-7; the D is unclear. The CDR3 runs to 11 residues. The germline V and J ends were trimmed by 7 bases and 3 bases, with 7 bases remaining between them. Germline values: CDR1 LNHDA, CDR2 SQIVND (reference sequence).